The text below deals with one T cell receptor beta chain. What it recognizes is unknown. The record originates from a study of memory CD4+ T cells and cytomegalovirus serostatus. Method: immunoSEQ multiplex PCR; TCRdb's copy keeps in-frame clones and lacks some. The sample has approximately 53,000 clones, about 78% seen once. Whole-study findings and limits: Suggested: most of the CMV-linked TCR signature lies in CD4+ memory cells.

The sort gate was single viable CD3+CD4+CD8-CD45RO+ cells for memory CD4+ T cells. Serostatus was set by detecting CMV pp150, pp28, p38, p52 IgG. CDR1 MNHNS and CDR2 SASEGT come from the germline V gene. This CDR3 comprises 17 residues. V shed 3 bases, J shed 4 bases, and the junction held 7 bases outside the gene matches. The sample consisted of memory CD4+ T cells from blood. The TCR comes from an adult in good health and CMV-seronegative. The rearrangement links TRBV6-1 to TRBJ2-7, with 15 bases matching TRBD2. CDR3 sequence: CASSEAGTSGRRYEQYF. The CDR3 DNA follows: TGTGCCAGCAGTGAGGCCGGGACTAGCGGGAGGAGGTACGAGCAGTACTTC.